The rows below give T cell receptor beta chains drawn from one sample of a study of T-cell reconstitution after alpha-beta-depleted transplantation in children. MiXCR was run by TCRdb on the PCR reads, yielding one entry per CDR3 protein. The profile shows roughly 82,000 distinct CDR3 sequences, around 14% of them singletons. Source: PBMCs, mostly from graft donor cells, taken 180 days after TCRalphabeta/CD19-depleted stem cell transplant. All receptors come from a male patient aged 2-15 years who had a stem cell transplant for acute lymphoblastic leukemia, so the T cells may come from the graft donor. CDR3s include the opening cysteine and the closing phenylalanine or tryptophan. A D gene is named only where the DNA matches it firmly. Clone size appears in some rows only: once, few, many, or a class for an expanded clone.

clone_size	v_call	j_call	d_call	cdr3_aa	cdr3_nt
many	TRBV12-3/TRBV12-4	TRBJ2-7	.	CASSFRAGSGEQYF	TGTGCCAGCAGCTTCCGGGCGGGATCGGGGGAGCAGTACTTC
.	TRBV13	TRBJ2-3	TRBD2	CASSGQTSGFKVDTQYF	TGTGCCAGCAGCGGCCAGACTAGCGGGTTCAAGGTCGATACGCAGTATTTT
.	TRBV27	TRBJ2-7	.	CASSLGGPRYEQYF	TGTGCCAGCAGTTTAGGGGGCCCACGATACGAGCAGTACTTC
few	TRBV7-9	TRBJ2-7	.	CATNQGESYEQYF	TGTGCCACCAACCAAGGGGAATCCTACGAGCAGTACTTC
few	TRBV4-2	TRBJ1-2	.	CASTPKEKWGYTF	TGTGCCAGCACCCCCAAGGAGAAGTGGGGCTACACCTTC
few	TRBV19	TRBJ1-1	TRBD1	CASIGTGRRTEAFF	TGTGCCAGTATCGGGACAGGTAGGAGGACTGAAGCTTTCTTT
few	TRBV5-1	TRBJ2-7	TRBD2	CASNPLRGKGEQYF	TGCGCCAGCAACCCCTTGCGGGGGAAAGGCGAGCAGTACTTC
.	TRBV5-6	TRBJ1-4	.	CASRRTSAANEKLFF	TGTGCCAGCAGACGAACCTCCGCTGCTAATGAAAAACTGTTTTTT
medium-sized	TRBV28	TRBJ2-5	.	CASSPTVLGVETQYF	TGTGCCAGCAGTCCGACAGTTTTAGGGGTAGAGACCCAGTACTTC
few	TRBV7-9	TRBJ2-1	.	CASSLVPLVEQFF	TGTGCCAGCAGCTTAGTTCCGCTCGTTGAGCAGTTCTTC
.	TRBV7-9	TRBJ1-1	.	CASSRAGGGAFF	TGTGCCAGCAGTCGAGCCGGGGGGGGAGCTTTCTTT
few	TRBV27	TRBJ2-7	TRBD1	CASSSGTGGYEQYF	TGTGCCAGCAGTTCCGGGACAGGGGGCTACGAGCAGTACTTC
many	TRBV5-1	TRBJ2-1	.	CASSLMVNEQFF	TGCGCCAGCAGCCTCATGGTAAATGAGCAGTTCTTC
.	TRBV29-1	TRBJ2-5	TRBD1	CSVLTGGLETQYF	TGCAGCGTTTTGACAGGGGGTTTGGAGACCCAGTACTTC
few	TRBV7-2	TRBJ2-7	.	CASSEGTSKVYEQYF	TGTGCCAGCAGCGAAGGGACATCTAAGGTTTACGAGCAGTACTTC
.	TRBV27	TRBJ2-7	TRBD2	CASGTGLGYEQYF	TGTGCCAGCGGAACGGGACTAGGGTACGAGCAGTACTTC
.	TRBV9	TRBJ1-2	.	CASSVSVEGGSYGYTF	TGTGCCAGCAGCGTTTCTGTCGAGGGCGGGAGCTATGGCTACACCTTC
.	TRBV12-3/TRBV12-4	TRBJ2-7	.	CASSFSGGGREQYF	TGTGCCAGCAGTTTCTCAGGGGGGGGGCGCGAGCAGTACTTC
few	TRBV7-2	TRBJ2-1	.	CASSLINEQFF	TGTGCCAGCAGCTTAATAAATGAGCAGTTCTTC
.	TRBV29-1	TRBJ2-1	TRBD1	CSVEPDRGFSNEQFF	TGCAGCGTAGAACCCGACAGGGGGTTTTCCAATGAGCAGTTCTTC
many	TRBV5-6	TRBJ2-7	.	CASSQHGSYEQYF	TGTGCCAGCAGCCAACATGGCTCCTACGAGCAGTACTTC
.	TRBV7-9	TRBJ2-4	.	CASSPPVRSDIQYF	TGTGCCAGCAGCCCTCCGGTAAGGTCGGACATTCAGTACTTC
few	TRBV5-1	TRBJ2-5	TRBD1	CASSPIWTGEETQYF	TGCGCCAGCAGCCCCATTTGGACAGGGGAAGAGACCCAGTACTTC
few	TRBV7-9	TRBJ2-1	.	CASSPVGRSYNEQFF	TGTGCCAGCAGCCCCGTGGGGCGGTCTTACAATGAGCAGTTCTTC
few	TRBV7-9	TRBJ2-3	TRBD1	CASSSQTGERIDTQYF	TGTGCCAGCAGCTCACAGACAGGGGAACGGATAGATACGCAGTATTTT
medium-sized	TRBV12-3/TRBV12-4	TRBJ1-1	.	CASSLGVRSAFF	TGTGCCAGCAGTTTAGGTGTCCGCTCGGCTTTCTTT
few	TRBV2	TRBJ1-1	.	CASSGGTEAFF	TGTGCCAGCAGTGGAGGCACTGAAGCTTTCTTT
many	TRBV10-3	TRBJ2-5	.	CAISELGDKRPQYF	TGTGCCATCAGTGAGTTAGGGGACAAGAGACCCCAGTACTTC
.	TRBV20-1	TRBJ2-3	.	CSASRVGTDTQYF	TGCAGTGCTAGCAGGGTTGGGACAGATACGCAGTATTTT
few	TRBV6-2/TRBV6-3	TRBJ2-7	.	CASSYGPAYEQYF	TGTGCCAGCAGTTACGGGCCCGCCTACGAGCAGTACTTC
few	TRBV20-1	TRBJ2-3	TRBD2	CTGLAGGTDTQYF	TGCACGGGACTAGCGGGAGGCACAGATACGCAGTATTTT
.	TRBV29-1	TRBJ1-1	.	CSVRDTGMNTEAFF	TGCAGCGTCCGAGACACGGGGATGAACACTGAAGCTTTCTTT
few	TRBV9	TRBJ1-6	.	CASSVSPNSPLHF	TGTGCCAGCAGCGTATCCCCGAATTCACCCCTCCACTTT
few	TRBV5-8	TRBJ2-3	TRBD2	CASSLEASGARTDTQYF	TGTGCCAGCAGCCTGGAGGCTAGCGGGGCACGCACAGATACGCAGTATTTT
.	TRBV11-3	TRBJ2-1	TRBD2	CASSLYAGGGSYNEQFF	TGTGCCAGCAGCTTATACGCCGGGGGGGGGTCCTACAATGAGCAGTTCTTC
.	TRBV12-3/TRBV12-4	TRBJ2-5	.	CASSSYSVGGETQYF	TGTGCCAGCAGTTCGTACAGTGTTGGGGGCGAGACCCAGTACTTC
few	TRBV12-3/TRBV12-4	TRBJ2-3	.	CASSFRQGTDTQYF	TGTGCCAGCAGTTTTAGGCAGGGAACAGATACGCAGTATTTT
many	TRBV20-1	TRBJ1-5	TRBD1	CSASAGGAYQPQHF	TGCAGTGCTAGCGCAGGGGGCGCCTATCAGCCCCAGCATTTT
.	TRBV6-2/TRBV6-3	TRBJ1-3	.	CASRHATLRDSGNTIYF	TGTGCCAGCAGACACGCGACACTGCGGGACTCTGGAAACACCATATATTTT
.	TRBV12-3/TRBV12-4	TRBJ2-2	TRBD2	CASSSRGSYTGELFF	TGTGCCAGCAGTTCCCGCGGGAGTTACACCGGGGAGCTGTTTTTT
.	TRBV6-5	TRBJ1-2	.	CASYSYGYTF	TGTGCCAGCTATTCGTATGGCTACACCTTC
.	TRBV20-1	TRBJ1-2	TRBD1	CSAKGALNYGYPF	TGCAGTGCTAAGGGGGCCCTTAACTATGGCTACCCCTTC
few	TRBV9	TRBJ2-3	.	CASSVGTDTQYF	TGTGCCAGCAGCGTCGGCACAGATACGCAGTATTTT
.	TRBV24-1	TRBJ1-5	.	CATSGAGSTSNTYSNQPQHF	TGTGCCACCAGTGGTGCCGGGTCAACATCTAACACTTATAGCAATCAGCCCCAGCATTTT
many	TRBV9	TRBJ2-7	.	CASSVGVGAIYEQYF	TGTGCCAGCAGCGTAGGAGTAGGCGCCATTTACGAGCAGTACTTC
.	TRBV6-5	TRBJ2-4	TRBD2	CASSYSGTSKSKNIQYF	TGTGCCAGCAGTTACTCCGGGACTAGCAAATCCAAAAACATTCAGTACTTC
.	TRBV30	TRBJ2-1	TRBD2	CAWSEGGGSYEQFF	TGTGCCTGGAGTGAGGGCGGGGGGTCCTATGAGCAGTTCTTC
.	TRBV7-2	TRBJ2-3	.	CASSLNQLPTDTQYF	TGTGCCAGCAGCTTAAACCAGCTCCCCACAGATACGCAGTATTTT